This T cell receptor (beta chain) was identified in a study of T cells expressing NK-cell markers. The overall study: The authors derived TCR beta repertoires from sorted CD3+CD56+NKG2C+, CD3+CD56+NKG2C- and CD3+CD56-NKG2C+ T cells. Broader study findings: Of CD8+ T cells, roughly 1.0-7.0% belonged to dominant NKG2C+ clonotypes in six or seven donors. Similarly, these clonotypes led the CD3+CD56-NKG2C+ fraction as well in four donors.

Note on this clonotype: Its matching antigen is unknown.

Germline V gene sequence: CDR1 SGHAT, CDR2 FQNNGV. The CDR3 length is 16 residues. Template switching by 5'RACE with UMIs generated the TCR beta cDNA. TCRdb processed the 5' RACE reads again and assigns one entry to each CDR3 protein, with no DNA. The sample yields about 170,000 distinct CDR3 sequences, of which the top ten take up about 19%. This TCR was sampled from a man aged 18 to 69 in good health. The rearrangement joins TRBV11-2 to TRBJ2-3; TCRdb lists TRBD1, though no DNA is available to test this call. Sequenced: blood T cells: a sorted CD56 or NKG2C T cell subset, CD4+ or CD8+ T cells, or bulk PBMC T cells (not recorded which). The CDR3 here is CASSLDGTLLQRTQYF.